This T cell receptor (beta chain) appears in the sequencing data of a study of blood T cell repertoires in COVID-19. Study overall: PBMCs, B-cell-depleted T cells, or T cells provided the cDNA or gDNA that made up the material.

This clone was seen more than once but under ten times. Looked up from germline, CDR1 is LNHDA and CDR2 is SQIVND (reference sequence). The ends lost 5 bases at V and 5 bases at J; junction bases unmatched: 9. CDR3 length equals 15 residues. Produced via immunoSEQ multiplex PCR; TCRdb's table is partial and in-frame only. The table has 200,000 to 250,000 clones, 80% to 85% seen once. This receptor was obtained from an older woman with COVID-19, enrolled during active disease. The rearrangement joins TRBV19 to TRBJ1-5, with TRBD1 identical over 7 bases. The specimen sequenced was peripheral blood. CDR3 in amino acids: CASSENRGFDQPQHF. The CDR3, as DNA: TGTGCCAGTAGTGAAAACAGGGGATTTGATCAGCCCCAGCATTTT.